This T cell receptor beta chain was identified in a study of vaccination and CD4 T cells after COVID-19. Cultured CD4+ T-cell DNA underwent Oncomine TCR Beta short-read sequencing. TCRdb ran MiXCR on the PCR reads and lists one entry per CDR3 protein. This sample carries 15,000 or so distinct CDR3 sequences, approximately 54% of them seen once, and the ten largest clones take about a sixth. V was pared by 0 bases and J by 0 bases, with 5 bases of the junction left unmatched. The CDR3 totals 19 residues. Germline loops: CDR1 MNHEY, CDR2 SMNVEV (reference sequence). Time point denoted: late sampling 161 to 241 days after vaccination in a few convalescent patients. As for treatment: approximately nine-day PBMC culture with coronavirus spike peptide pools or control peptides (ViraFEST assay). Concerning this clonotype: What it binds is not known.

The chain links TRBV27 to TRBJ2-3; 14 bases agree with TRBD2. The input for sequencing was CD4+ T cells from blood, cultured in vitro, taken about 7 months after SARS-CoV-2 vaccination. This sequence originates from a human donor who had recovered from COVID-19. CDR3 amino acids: CASSLSGLAGGPSTDTQYF. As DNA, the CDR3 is TGTGCCAGCAGTTTATCCGGACTAGCGGGGGGCCCTAGCACAGATACGCAGTATTTT.